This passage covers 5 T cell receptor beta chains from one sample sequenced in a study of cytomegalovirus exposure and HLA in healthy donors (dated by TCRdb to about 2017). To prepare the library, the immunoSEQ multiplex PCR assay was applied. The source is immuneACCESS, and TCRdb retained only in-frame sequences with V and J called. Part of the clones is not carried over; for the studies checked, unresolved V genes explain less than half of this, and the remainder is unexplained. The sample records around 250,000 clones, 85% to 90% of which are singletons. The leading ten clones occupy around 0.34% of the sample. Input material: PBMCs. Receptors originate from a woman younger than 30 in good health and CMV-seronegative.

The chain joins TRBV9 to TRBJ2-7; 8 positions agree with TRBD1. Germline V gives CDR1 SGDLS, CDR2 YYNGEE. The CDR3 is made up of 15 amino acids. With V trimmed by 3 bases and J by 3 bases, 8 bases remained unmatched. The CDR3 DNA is TGTGCCAGCAGCGGCGGACAGGGTAAAAACTACGAGCAGTACTTC. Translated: CASSGGQGKNYEQYF.

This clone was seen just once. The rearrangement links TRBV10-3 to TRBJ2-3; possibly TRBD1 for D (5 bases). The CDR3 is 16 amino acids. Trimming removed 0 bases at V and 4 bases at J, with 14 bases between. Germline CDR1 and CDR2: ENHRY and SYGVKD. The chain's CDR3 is CAISESLQTGADTQYF. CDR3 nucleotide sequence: TGTGCCATCAGTGAGTCGCTGCAAACAGGCGCAGATACGCAGTATTTT.

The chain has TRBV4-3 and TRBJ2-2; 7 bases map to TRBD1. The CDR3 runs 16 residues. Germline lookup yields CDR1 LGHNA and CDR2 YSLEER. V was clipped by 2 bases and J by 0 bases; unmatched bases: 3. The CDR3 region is CASSQHDRANTGELFF. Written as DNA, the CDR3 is TGCGCCAGCAGCCAACACGACAGGGCGAACACCGGGGAGCTGTTTTTT.

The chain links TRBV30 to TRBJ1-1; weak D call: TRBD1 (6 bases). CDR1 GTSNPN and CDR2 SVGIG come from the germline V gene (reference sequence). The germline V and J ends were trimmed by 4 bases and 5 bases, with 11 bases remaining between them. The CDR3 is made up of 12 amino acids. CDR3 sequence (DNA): TGTGCCTGGAACGGGGGGCTTACTGAAGCTTTCTTT. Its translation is CAWNGGLTEAFF.

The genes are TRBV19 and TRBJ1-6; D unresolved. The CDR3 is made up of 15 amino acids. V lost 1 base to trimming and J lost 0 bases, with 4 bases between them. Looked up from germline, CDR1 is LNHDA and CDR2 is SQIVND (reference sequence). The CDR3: CASSIVSSYNSPLHF. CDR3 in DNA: TGTGCCAGTAGTATAGTCAGCTCCTATAATTCACCCCTCCACTTT.